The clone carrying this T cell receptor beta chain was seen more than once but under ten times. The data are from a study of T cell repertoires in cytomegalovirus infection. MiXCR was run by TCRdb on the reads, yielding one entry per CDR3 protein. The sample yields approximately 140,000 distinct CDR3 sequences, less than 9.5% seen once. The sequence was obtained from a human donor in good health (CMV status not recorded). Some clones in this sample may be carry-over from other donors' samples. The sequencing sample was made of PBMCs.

Here the CDR3 DNA reads TGTGCCATCAGTGAGACGGGACTAGCGGGGGGGCCTGATACGCAGTATTTT. It translates to CAISETGLAGGPDTQYF. The chain combines TRBV10-3 with TRBJ2-3, with 16 bases fitting TRBD2. The length of the CDR3 is 17 residues. J lost 6 bases, V lost 2 bases, and 5 bases had no gene match. The germline V gene has CDR1 ENHRY and CDR2 SYGVKD.